What follows are 27 T cell receptor beta chains derived from one specimen sequenced in a study of cytomegalovirus exposure and HLA in healthy donors. The study ran its PCR with 60 Vbeta and 13 Jbeta primers. Profiling relied on immunoSEQ multiplex PCR, and the TCRdb table lists in-frame clones only, not all of them. Its clone listing holds roughly 45,000 clones. Sequencing was done on a sample of PBMCs. Receptors originate from a young woman in good health and CMV-seronegative.

The V call is TRBV6-1, the J call TRBJ2-7; the match to TRBD1 covers 10 bases. CDR3 length: 15 residues. The germline V gene encodes CDR1 MNHNS and CDR2 SASEGT. The V and J ends lost 2 bases and 3 bases, in that order; junction bases with no gene match: 4. CDR3 sequence (DNA): TGTGCCAGCAGTGAAAGCCGGACAGGGGGCTACGAGCAGTACTTC. Its protein product is CASSESRTGGYEQYF.

This chain connects TRBV7-2 to TRBJ2-7; no definite D call. The germline gives CDR1 SGHTA, CDR2 FQGNSA. This CDR3 region has 11 residues. The V end lost 4 bases, the J end lost 4 bases, and 5 bases lay between the germline ends. Here the CDR3 DNA reads TGTGCCAGCAGCTCCACTTACGAGCAGTACTTC. Encoded protein: CASSSTYEQYF.

About this clone: The junction differs from germline at one of its ends, possibly a read error. The gene calls are TRBV7-7 and TRBJ2-5, with 10 positions matching TRBD2. CDR1 is SSHAT, CDR2 FNYEAQ, per germline (reference sequence). The CDR3 has 15 amino acids. CDR3 nucleotides: TGTGCTAGCAGCCAACTAGCGGGAAGACAAGAGACCCAGTACTTC. Encoded protein: CASSQLAGRQETQYF.

CDR3 sequence reads: CASSRQGRHGYTF. The CDR3 nucleotides read TGTGCCAGCAGCCGACAGGGAAGGCATGGCTACACCTTC. The J gene is TRBJ1-2, the V gene TRBV6-5, with 7 bases lining up with TRBD1. The CDR3 extends over 13 amino acids. Per the germline V gene, CDR1 is MNHEY and CDR2 is SVGAGI. Trimming cost V 6 bases and J 6 bases; bases outside gene matches: 7.

The rearrangement uses TRBV5-5 and TRBJ2-1; perhaps TRBD1 as D (8 bases). Germline CDR1 is SGHKS and CDR2 is YYEKEE (reference sequence). The CDR3 spans 14 residues. Trimming took off 5 bases at V and 11 bases at J, with 20 bases between the two ends. CDR3 loop: CASRLSGTGGQQFF. CDR3 DNA: TGTGCCAGCAGATTAAGCGGGACAGGAGGCCAGCAGTTCTTC.

CDR3 loop: CASSLFRGRNQPQHF. CDR3 sequence (DNA): TGTGCCAGCAGCTTGTTCAGGGGGAGGAATCAGCCCCAGCATTTT. The chain carries TRBV5-6 and TRBJ1-5; TRBD1 matches at 7 bases. Trimming removed 1 base from V and 4 bases from J; junction bases left unmatched: 5. The CDR3 runs 15 residues. Germline loops: CDR1 SGHDT, CDR2 YYEEEE.

The J gene is TRBJ2-7, the V gene TRBV21-1; TRBD1, the D gene given by the table, was not confirmed from the DNA. TRBV21-1 is marked as a pseudogene. The CDR3 spans 14 residues. DNA for the CDR3: TGTGCCAGCCGTGCGACAGGGTACTCCTACGAGCAGTACTTC. It specifies CASRATGYSYEQYF.

This chain links TRBV7-3 with TRBJ2-7; 10 bases match TRBD1. CDR1 is SGHTA and CDR2 is FQGTGA in the germline V gene. V lost 5 bases, J lost 5 bases, and 6 bases stayed unmatched. There are 14 residues in the CDR3. CDR3 region: CASSPHGQGDEQYF. The CDR3 coding sequence is TGTGCCAGCAGCCCTCATGGACAGGGGGACGAGCAGTACTTC.

The chain links TRBV4-3 to TRBJ2-7; TRBD1 matches at 8 bases. The germline V gene encodes CDR1 LGHNA and CDR2 YSLEER. The CDR3 spans 14 residues. Trimming cost V 1 base and J 5 bases; bases outside gene matches: 4. The CDR3 region has the DNA TGCGCCAGCAGCCAAGCTCTGGACAGGGACGAGCAGTACTTC. This sequence encodes CASSQALDRDEQYF.

CDR3 nucleotides: TGTGCCTGGAGTGTACAGGGTGGCGGAAACACCATATATTTT. Translated, it gives CAWSVQGGGNTIYF. V usage is TRBV30 and J usage is TRBJ1-3; maybe TRBD1 (6 bases). CDR1 is GTSNPN and CDR2 is SVGIG in the germline V gene (reference sequence). Trimming removed 0 bases at V and 4 bases at J, with 10 bases between. There are 14 residues in the CDR3.

V usage is TRBV28 and J usage is TRBJ2-2; 10 bases are shared with TRBD1. From germline, CDR1 is MDHEN and CDR2 SYDVKM. The CDR3 sequence is 13 residues long. After removal of 5 bases from V and 6 bases from J, the junction contained 0 bases not matched to a gene. CDR3 amino acids: CASSGQGAGELFF. The CDR3, as DNA: TGTGCCAGCAGTGGACAGGGGGCCGGGGAGCTGTTTTTT.

The J gene is TRBJ1-1, the V gene TRBV5-1; 7 bases are a match to TRBD1. Germline V gene data show CDR1 as SGHRS and CDR2 as YFSETQ. The CDR3 has 14 residues. The junction had 2 bases not matched to a gene; V was cut back by 3 bases and J by 0 bases. The CDR3 bases are TGCGCCAGCAGCTCGGGACAGCTGAACACTGAAGCTTTCTTT. It yields the protein CASSSGQLNTEAFF.

This chain links TRBV7-6 with TRBJ2-5; D is uncertain. The CDR3 contains 14 residues. Between the trimmed V and J ends, which lost 5 bases and 4 bases, there was a span of 14 bases. Germline CDR1 and CDR2: SGHVS and FNYEAQ. As DNA, the CDR3 is TGTGCCAGCAGCCAAGTGGCTGCTCTAGAGACCCAGTACTTC. Protein product: CASSQVAALETQYF.

This sequence joins TRBV5-1 and TRBJ2-7, with D perhaps matching TRBD1 (6 bases). This CDR3 has 13 residues. From germline, CDR1 is SGHRS and CDR2 YFSETQ. The V end was cut by 0 bases, the J end by 4 bases, with 8 bases between. The CDR3 nucleotides are TGCGCCAGCAGCTTGGAGGGGGAATACGAGCAGTACTTC. Protein: CASSLEGEYEQYF. The variable domain in full, completed from reference TRBV5-1 and TRBJ2-7, reads KAGVTQTPRYLIKTRGQQVTLSCSPISGHRSVSWYQQTPGQGLQFLFEYFSETQRNKGNFPGRFSGRQFSNSRSEMNVSTLELGDSALYLCASSLEGEYEQYFGPGTRLTVT.

The chain joins TRBV11-3 to TRBJ2-7; D may be TRBD2 (5 bases). The V end was cut by 5 bases, the J end by 6 bases, with 11 bases between. The CDR3 length is 12 residues. The V gene's germline CDR1 is SGHNT and CDR2 YENEEA. The CDR3 loop reads CASSRTGGEQYF. The CDR3 bases are TGTGCCAGCAGCCGGACTGGAGGCGAGCAGTACTTC.

The genes are TRBV30 and TRBJ2-7, with 16 bases matching TRBD2. CDR1 and CDR2 (germline): GTSNPN, SVGIG (reference sequence). V was clipped by 4 bases and J by 4 bases; unmatched bases: 10. There are 17 residues in the CDR3. The CDR3 protein is CAWNLGLAGGADYEQYF. CDR3 in DNA: TGTGCCTGGAACCTGGGACTAGCGGGAGGGGCGGATTACGAGCAGTACTTC.

The chain is built from TRBV7-9 and TRBJ2-7; the match to TRBD2 covers 8 bases. The CDR3 consists of 15 residues. The V gene's germline CDR1 is SEHNR and CDR2 FQNEAQ (reference sequence). V dropped 5 bases and J dropped 2; count of bases not matched to a gene: 8. As DNA, the CDR3 is TGTGCCAGCAGCCCGCAGAGCGGGAGACCCTACGAGCAGTACTTC. This sequence encodes CASSPQSGRPYEQYF.

The chain carries TRBV4-1 and TRBJ2-1, with TRBD2 matching 8 bases. J lost 4 bases, V lost 1 base, and 3 bases had no gene match. Germline CDR1 reads MGHRA; CDR2 reads YSYEKL. There are 15 residues in the CDR3. CDR3 in DNA: TGCGCCAGCAGCCAAGGGAGCGGGAGTTACAATGAGCAGTTCTTC. Translated, it gives CASSQGSGSYNEQFF.

The V gene is TRBV28, the J gene TRBJ2-3, with 11 bases matching TRBD1. The V gene's germline CDR1 is MDHEN and CDR2 SYDVKM. The CDR3 length is 15 residues. V lost 4 bases to trimming and J lost 7 bases; unmatched junction nucleotides: 7. CDR3 DNA sequence: TGTGCCAGCAGTTCCCTCAGGGACAGGGGGAATACGCAGTATTTT. It encodes CASSSLRDRGNTQYF. Supplemented by reference TRBV28 and TRBJ2-3, the full variable domain reads DVKVTQSSRYLVKRTGEKVFLECVQDMDHENMFWYRQDPGLGLRLIYFSYDVKMKEKGDIPEGYSVSREKKERFSLILESASTNQTSMYLCASSSLRDRGNTQYFGPGTRLTVL.

The V and J genes are TRBV4-1 and TRBJ2-3, with a weak D call TRBD1 (6 bases). Germline lookup yields CDR1 MGHRA and CDR2 YSYEKL. The CDR3 is 14 residues long. Trimming shortened V by 1 base and J by 2 bases, and 7 bases separated the two germline ends. The CDR3 protein is CASSQAGDTDTQYF. DNA for the CDR3: TGCGCCAGCAGCCAAGCAGGGGACACAGATACGCAGTATTTT.

V gene TRBV30 combines with J gene TRBJ2-7; tentatively, D is TRBD2 (6 bases). The CDR3 has 14 residues. The V and J ends lost 1 base and 5 bases respectively, with 15 bases between them. Germline loops: CDR1 GTSNPN, CDR2 SVGIG (reference sequence). CDR3 sequence (DNA): TGTGCCTGGAGTGGGCAGGGAGGTATCCACGAGCAGTACTTC. The encoded protein is CAWSGQGGIHEQYF.

The rearrangement uses TRBV19 and TRBJ2-7; D is perhaps TRBD1 (6 bases). Germline V lookup: CDR1 LNHDA, CDR2 SQIVND (reference sequence). The CDR3 consists of 14 residues. Trimming left V 7 bases short and J 0 bases short, with 13 bases between. CDR3 coding DNA: TGTGCCAGTAACCGACAGGTGAGCTCCTACGAGCAGTACTTC. It is translated as CASNRQVSSYEQYF.

The rearrangement joins TRBV30 to TRBJ2-7; 8 bases line up with TRBD1. This CDR3 is built from 15 residues. The germline V gene encodes CDR1 GTSNPN and CDR2 SVGIG (reference sequence). V dropped 1 base and J dropped 6; count of bases not matched to a gene: 11. CDR3 nucleotides: TGTGCCTGGAGTGCCTTAGGACAGGGTGGCCGCGAGCAGTACTTC. It codes for CAWSALGQGGREQYF.

The J gene is TRBJ1-5, the V gene TRBV6-1; TRBD1 aligns across 7 bases. The CDR3 is 14 residues long. V shed 5 bases, J shed 3 bases, and the junction held 4 bases outside the gene matches. From germline, CDR1 is MNHNS and CDR2 SASEGT. DNA of the CDR3: TGTGCCAGCAGTCGACAGGGCATCAATCAGCCCCAGCATTTT. It specifies CASSRQGINQPQHF.

The chain employs TRBV5-1 and TRBJ2-1; 10 bases fit TRBD1. The CDR3 length is 16 residues. V lost 4 bases to trimming and J lost 1 base; unmatched junction nucleotides: 5. Germline values: CDR1 SGHRS, CDR2 YFSETQ. CDR3 amino acids: CASSPGTGDSYNEQFF. The CDR3 nucleotides read TGCGCCAGCAGCCCCGGGACAGGGGATTCCTACAATGAGCAGTTCTTC.

The chain links TRBV5-6 to TRBJ1-5; D unclear. V gave up 0 bases and J gave up 7 bases, with 8 bases separating them. Germline CDR1 reads SGHDT; CDR2 reads YYEEEE. The CDR3 loop spans 13 amino acids. The CDR3 sequence is CASSLGHQQPQHF. The DNA for the CDR3 is TGTGCCAGCAGCTTGGGACATCAGCAGCCCCAGCATTTT.

The rearrangement joins TRBV30 to TRBJ2-1; the match to TRBD2 covers 10 bases. The germline V gene has CDR1 GTSNPN and CDR2 SVGIG (reference sequence). The CDR3 covers 13 residues. V was clipped by 4 bases and J by 9 bases; unmatched bases: 6. Here the CDR3 DNA reads TGTGCCTGGATACAGAGCGGGAGGGTTGAGCAGTTCTTC. Translated, it gives CAWIQSGRVEQFF.